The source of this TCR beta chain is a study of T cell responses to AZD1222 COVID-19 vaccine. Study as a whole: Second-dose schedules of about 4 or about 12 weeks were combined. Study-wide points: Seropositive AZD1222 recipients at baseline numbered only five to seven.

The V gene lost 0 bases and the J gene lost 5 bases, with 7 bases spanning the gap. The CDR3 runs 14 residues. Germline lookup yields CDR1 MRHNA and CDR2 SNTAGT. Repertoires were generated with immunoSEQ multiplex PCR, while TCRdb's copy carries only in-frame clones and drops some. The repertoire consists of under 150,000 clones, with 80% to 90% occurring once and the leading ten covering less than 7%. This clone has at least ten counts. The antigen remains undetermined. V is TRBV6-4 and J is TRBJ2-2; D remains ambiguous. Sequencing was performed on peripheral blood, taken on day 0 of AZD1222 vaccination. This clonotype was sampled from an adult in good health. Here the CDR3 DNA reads TGTGCCAGCAGTGACTCGACCGAGACCGGGGAGCTGTTTTTT. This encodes CASSDSTETGELFF.